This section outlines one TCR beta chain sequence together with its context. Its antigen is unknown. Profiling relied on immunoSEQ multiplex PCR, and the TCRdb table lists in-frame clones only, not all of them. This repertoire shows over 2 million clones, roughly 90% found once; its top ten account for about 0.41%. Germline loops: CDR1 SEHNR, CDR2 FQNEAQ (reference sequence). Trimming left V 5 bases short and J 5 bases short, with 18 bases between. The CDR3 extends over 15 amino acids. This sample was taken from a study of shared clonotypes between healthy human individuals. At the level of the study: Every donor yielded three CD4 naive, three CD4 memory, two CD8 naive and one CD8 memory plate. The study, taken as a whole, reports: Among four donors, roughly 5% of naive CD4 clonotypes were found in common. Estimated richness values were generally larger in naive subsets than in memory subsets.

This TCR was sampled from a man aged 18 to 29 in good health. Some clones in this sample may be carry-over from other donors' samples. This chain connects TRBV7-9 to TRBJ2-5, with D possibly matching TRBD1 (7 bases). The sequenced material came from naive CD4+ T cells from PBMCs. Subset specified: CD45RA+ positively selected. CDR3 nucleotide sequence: TGTGCCAGCAGCGGAGGGGAAGGGGGCGCGGAGACCCAGTACTTC. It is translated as CASSGGEGGAETQYF.